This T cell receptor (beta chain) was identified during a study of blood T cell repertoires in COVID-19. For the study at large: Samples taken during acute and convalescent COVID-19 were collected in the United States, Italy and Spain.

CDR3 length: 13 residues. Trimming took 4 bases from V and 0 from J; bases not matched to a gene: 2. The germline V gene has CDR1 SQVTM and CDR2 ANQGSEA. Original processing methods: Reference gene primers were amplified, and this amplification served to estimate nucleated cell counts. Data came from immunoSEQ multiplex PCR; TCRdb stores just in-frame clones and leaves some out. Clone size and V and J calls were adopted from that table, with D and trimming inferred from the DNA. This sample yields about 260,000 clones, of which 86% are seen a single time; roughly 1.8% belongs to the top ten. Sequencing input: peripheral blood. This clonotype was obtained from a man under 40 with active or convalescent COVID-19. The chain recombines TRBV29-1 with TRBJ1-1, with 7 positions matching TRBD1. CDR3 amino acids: CSVAGQLNTEAFF. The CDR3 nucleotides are TGCAGCGTTGCGGGACAGTTGAACACTGAAGCTTTCTTT.